The 26 T cell receptor beta chains reported below all come from one sample, sequenced in a study of CD8 T cells in ankylosing spondylitis. TCRdb analysed the 5' RACE reads with MiXCR anew, one entry per CDR3 protein. Of 250,000 to 400,000 distinct CDR3 sequences detected, approximately 10% appear once; the ten largest clones hold 8% to 9.5%. Material for sequencing was blood, either unsorted or a sorted T cell fraction (not recorded which). The receptor source for this set is a female donor with ankylosing spondylitis or in good health (not recorded which).

The chain uses TRBV9 and TRBJ2-5; a weak D match, TRBD1 (5 bases). CDR1 is SGDLS, CDR2 YYNGEE, per germline. The V gene lost 0 bases and the J gene lost 5 bases, with 14 bases spanning the gap. The length of the CDR3 is 15 residues. The CDR3, as DNA: TGTGCCAGCAGCGTAGCGGCAGGGCTAGGGGAGACCCAGTACTTC. It specifies CASSVAAGLGETQYF.

The gene calls are TRBV12-3 or TRBV12-4 and TRBJ1-2; TRBD1 matches 8 bases. The CDR3 consists of 13 residues. Trimming cost V 8 bases and J 8 bases; bases outside gene matches: 10. The CDR3 DNA sequence: TGTGCCAGCGGCAGGGGGCGATCGGTCGGCTACACCTTC. It codes for CASGRGRSVGYTF.

This clonotype was observed a handful of times. The chain uses TRBV28 and TRBJ1-1; 8 bases align to TRBD1. V lost 6 bases to trimming and J lost 2 bases; unmatched junction nucleotides: 5. This CDR3 has 14 amino acids. Germline CDR1 and CDR2: MDHEN and SYDVKM. CDR3 coding DNA: TGTGCCAGCAGATGGACAGGGCGAAACACTGAAGCTTTCTTT. This translates into CASRWTGRNTEAFF.

There are many counts of this clonotype. V is TRBV5-1 and J is TRBJ1-5; no definite D call. V was clipped by 1 base and J by 0 bases, with 8 bases between them. The CDR3 consists of 15 residues. CDR1 and CDR2 from the germline V gene are SGHRS and YFSETQ. The CDR3 DNA sequence: TGCGCCAGCAGCTTGCGTCACGATAGCAATCAGCCCCAGCATTTT. It is translated as CASSLRHDSNQPQHF. Full variable domain (remainder filled in from reference TRBV5-1 and TRBJ1-5): KAGVTQTPRYLIKTRGQQVTLSCSPISGHRSVSWYQQTPGQGLQFLFEYFSETQRNKGNFPGRFSGRQFSNSRSEMNVSTLELGDSALYLCASSLRHDSNQPQHFGDGTRLSIL.

This clonotype has a count of ten or more. The chain couples TRBV20-1 to TRBJ2-7, with D perhaps TRBD2 (5 bases). V lost 5 bases to trimming and J lost 1 base, with 12 bases between them. The CDR3 covers 13 residues. Per the germline V gene, CDR1 is DFQATT and CDR2 is SNEGSKA (reference sequence). The CDR3 region is CSAPLATSYEQYF. CDR3 sequence (DNA): TGCAGTGCTCCCTTAGCGACATCCTACGAGCAGTACTTC.

This chain joins TRBV7-9 and TRBJ2-1, with 9 bases aligning to TRBD1. Germline CDR1 is SEHNR and CDR2 is FQNEAQ (reference sequence). V was pared by 5 bases and J by 2 bases, with 7 bases of the junction left unmatched. This CDR3 is built from 16 residues. The CDR3 coding sequence is TGTGCCAGCAGCACCCCTGGGACAGGGACCTACAATGAGCAGTTCTTC. Protein product: CASSTPGTGTYNEQFF.

This clonotype appeared many times. The gene calls are TRBV20-1 and TRBJ1-6; 7 nucleotides line up with TRBD1. Germline trimming cut 3 bases from V and 8 bases from J; bases unmatched to any gene: 1. From germline, CDR1 is DFQATT and CDR2 SNEGSKA (reference sequence). The CDR3 sequence is 12 residues long. CDR3 bases: TGCAGTGCTAGTCAGGGGGATTCACCCCTCCACTTT. Amino acid sequence: CSASQGDSPLHF.

Note on this clonotype: A much larger clone lies one base from this, so it may be a read error. This chain uses TRBV5-1 with TRBJ2-3, with D tentatively TRBD2 (5 bases). The germline V and J ends were trimmed by 3 bases and 1 base, with 9 bases remaining between them. The CDR3 is made up of 14 amino acids. The germline gives CDR1 SGHRS, CDR2 YFSETQ. CDR3 sequence (DNA): TGCGCCAGCAGCTCGGGATGGCGCACAGATACGCAGTATTTT. This sequence encodes CASSSGWRTDTQYF.

This sequence joins TRBV12-3 or TRBV12-4 and TRBJ2-1; 9 bases align to TRBD2. V shed 6 bases, J shed 7 bases, and the junction held 10 bases outside the gene matches. The CDR3 has 15 amino acids. In nucleotides, the CDR3 is TGTGCCAGCAGCCCCGCGCGGGGGGGCCTTAATGAGCAGTTCTTC. Protein product: CASSPARGGLNEQFF.

V is TRBV20-1 and J is TRBJ2-3; no reliable D call. Germline loops: CDR1 DFQATT, CDR2 SNEGSKA (reference sequence). V was trimmed by 7 bases and J by 0 bases, leaving 17 bases between them. The CDR3 consists of 15 residues. The DNA for the CDR3 is TGCAGTGGATCCGGAAGGCACACTAGCACAGATACGCAGTATTTT. Encoded protein: CSGSGRHTSTDTQYF.

This clonotype was seen many times. The chain combines TRBV20-1 with TRBJ1-2, with 12 bases that match TRBD1. Germline loops: CDR1 DFQATT, CDR2 SNEGSKA (reference sequence). J gave up 7 bases and V 6 bases, and 15 bases lay outside the gene matches. This CDR3 spans 16 amino acids. CDR3: CSAAKGTGGAQSGYTF. CDR3 nucleotide sequence: TGCAGTGCCGCGAAGGGGACAGGGGGCGCGCAAAGTGGCTACACCTTC.

This clonotype was seen only a few times. This chain connects TRBV11-2 to TRBJ2-3; 9 bases map to TRBD2. The CDR3 loop spans 20 amino acids. Looked up from germline, CDR1 is SGHAT and CDR2 is FQNNGV. J gave up 2 bases and V 1 base, and 16 bases lay outside the gene matches. Written as DNA, the CDR3 is TGTGCCAGCAGCTTAGTAGTGCTAGCGGGATCCGGGGTGCCCACAGATACGCAGTATTTT. It translates to CASSLVVLAGSGVPTDTQYF.

This clonotype was seen repeatedly, ten times or more. The chain is built from TRBV12-3 or TRBV12-4 and TRBJ2-2; TRBD2 aligns across 11 bases. The length of the CDR3 is 17 residues. J lost 1 base, V lost 8 bases, and 9 bases had no gene match. CDR3 loop: CASRTTSGGLNTGELFF. The CDR3 coding sequence is TGTGCCAGCCGCACCACTAGCGGGGGCCTGAACACCGGGGAGCTGTTTTTT.

This clonotype was recorded at least ten times. The V call is TRBV6-5, the J call TRBJ2-7; 8 nucleotides match TRBD1. This CDR3 contains 14 residues. Germline CDR1 MNHEY, CDR2 SVGAGI. V was clipped by 0 bases and J by 13 bases; unmatched bases: 11. The CDR3 coding sequence is TGTGCCAGCAGTTACTCCGAAGACAGGGGCTTAATCTACTTC. As protein: CASSYSEDRGLIYF.

This clonotype has ten or more counts. This chain links TRBV20-1 with TRBJ2-1; 7 positions agree with TRBD2. Germline V gene sequence: CDR1 DFQATT, CDR2 SNEGSKA (reference sequence). The CDR3 totals 14 residues. V gave up 5 bases and J gave up 3 bases; unmatched junction bases: 7. The CDR3 sequence: CSASTSAYYNEQFF. The CDR3 DNA follows: TGCAGTGCTTCAACTAGCGCCTACTACAATGAGCAGTTCTTC.

This clonotype occurred a few times. The CDR3 DNA is TGTGCCACCCGGGGCGACGGCTACGAGCAGTACTTC. Protein: CATRGDGYEQYF. The chain uses TRBV6-1 and TRBJ2-7, with D perhaps given as TRBD1 or TRBD2 (5 bases each). The V end lost 10 bases, the J end lost 3 bases, and 13 bases lay between the germline ends. Germline assignment: CDR1 MNHNS and CDR2 SASEGT. The CDR3 has 12 residues.

In its sample, this clonotype was seen many times. The rearrangement uses TRBV7-2 and TRBJ2-5, with unresolved D. Germline assignment: CDR1 SGHTA and CDR2 FQGNSA. V lost 5 bases and J lost 0, with 13 bases in between. The CDR3 totals 15 residues. The CDR3 nucleotides are TGTGCCAGCAGCCCACGGGCTAGTCACCAAGAGACCCAGTACTTC. Encoded protein: CASSPRASHQETQYF.

In the case of this clonotype: Being one base from a much bigger clone, this may be a read error. J is TRBJ2-7 and V is TRBV9, with D possibly matching TRBD2 (6 bases). Trimming took 9 bases from V and 9 from J, leaving 22 bases between them. CDR1 is SGDLS and CDR2 is YYNGEE in the germline V gene. There are 13 residues in the CDR3. CDR3 loop: CANNKGFGGWQYF. The CDR3 coding sequence is TGTGCCAACAATAAGGGGTTCGGGGGATGGCAGTACTTC.

This clonotype was seen ten or more times. This chain connects TRBV20-1 to TRBJ2-3; 13 positions match TRBD2. Germline CDR1 is DFQATT and CDR2 is SNEGSKA (reference sequence). The V segment lost 2 bases and the J segment 4 bases; nucleotides outside the gene matches: 9. This CDR3 has 17 residues. CDR3 in DNA: TGCAGTGCTAGATCGACCTGGACTAGCGGGAGCTCAGATACGCAGTATTTT. It specifies CSARSTWTSGSSDTQYF.

This clonotype was counted ten times or more. This sequence joins TRBV5-1 and TRBJ1-5; D is undetermined. V shed 0 bases and J shed 6 bases, with 7 bases lying between them. CDR1 is SGHRS and CDR2 is YFSETQ in the germline V gene. The CDR3 consists of 13 residues. For the CDR3, the DNA is TGCGCCAGCAGCTTGGACGGGAGTCAGCCCCAGCATTTT. It encodes CASSLDGSQPQHF.

In its sample, this clonotype was seen many times. CDR3 residues: CASSRGQGRYEQYF. For the CDR3, the DNA is TGCGCCAGCAGCCGGGGACAGGGGAGATACGAGCAGTACTTC. The chain links TRBV5-1 to TRBJ2-7; 10 nucleotides line up with TRBD1. CDR3 length: 14 amino acids. Trimming removed 4 bases from V and 4 bases from J; junction bases left unmatched: 5. Germline V gene sequence: CDR1 SGHRS, CDR2 YFSETQ.

This clonotype was seen ten or more times. The rearrangement uses TRBV7-2 and TRBJ1-3; 7 nucleotides align to TRBD1. Germline V gene data show CDR1 as SGHTA and CDR2 as FQGNSA. Unmatched junction bases numbered 2, after V lost 5 bases and J lost 1 base. CDR3 length equals 14 residues. The CDR3 region has the DNA TGTGCCAGCAGCCTACAGGGGTCTGGAAACACCATATATTTT. This sequence encodes CASSLQGSGNTIYF.

This clonotype was observed many times. V usage is TRBV20-1 and J usage is TRBJ1-3, with D possibly being TRBD1 (6 bases). The V gene's germline CDR1 is DFQATT and CDR2 SNEGSKA (reference sequence). The CDR3 consists of 15 residues. V lost 7 bases to trimming and J lost 0 bases, with 16 bases between them. CDR3 region: CSGTPQGSSGNTIYF. In DNA form, the CDR3 reads TGCAGTGGAACCCCACAGGGCTCCTCTGGAAACACCATATATTTT.

This clonotype turned up a few times. The genes are TRBV9 and TRBJ2-1; a possible D gene is TRBD1 (5 bases). V lost 3 bases, J lost 10 bases, and 14 bases lay in between. The CDR3 contains 13 residues. Germline CDR1 SGDLS, CDR2 YYNGEE. CDR3 nucleotides: TGTGCCAGCAGCGGTCAGGGCGGTGTGGAGCAGTTCTTC. Its translation is CASSGQGGVEQFF.

This clonotype was counted at least ten times. The chain couples TRBV20-1 to TRBJ2-5, with 10 positions matching TRBD2. The CDR3 is 13 residues long. The V gene end was trimmed by 2 bases and the J gene end by 5 bases; junction bases not matched to a gene: 2. Per the germline V gene, CDR1 is DFQATT and CDR2 is SNEGSKA (reference sequence). The CDR3 here is CSARLAGVETQYF. As DNA, the CDR3 is TGCAGTGCTAGACTAGCGGGAGTTGAGACCCAGTACTTC.

This clonotype was observed many times. V usage is TRBV21-1 and J usage is TRBJ2-7; the table's D gene call, TRBD1, was not cross checked with the DNA. TRBV21-1 is flagged as a pseudogene. The length of the CDR3 is 15 residues. The CDR3 protein is CASSARDSYKDEQYF. Written as DNA, the CDR3 is TGTGCCAGCAGCGCTCGGGACAGCTATAAAGACGAGCAGTACTTC.